The next 18 T cell receptor beta chains were all read from a single sample in a study of blood T cell repertoires in COVID-19. The data were produced by immunoSEQ multiplex PCR, yet TCRdb's version contains in-frame clones alone and is incomplete. The sample lists approximately 100,000 clones, 90% to 95% occurring once. The sample comprised peripheral blood. The receptors originated from a man in his 60s with acute or convalescent COVID-19.

The chain carries TRBV6-2 or TRBV6-3 and TRBJ1-4, with D unresolved. The ends were cut back, 4 bases at V and 4 bases at J, with 7 bases in the middle. The CDR3 contains 13 residues. Looked up from germline, CDR1 is MNHEY and CDR2 is SVGEGT. The CDR3 reads CASSWGGNEKLFF. CDR3 DNA sequence: TGTGCCAGCAGTTGGGGAGGTAATGAAAAACTGTTTTTT.

The genes are TRBV30 and TRBJ2-5, with D possibly TRBD2 on 6 matching bases. Germline V lookup: CDR1 GTSNPN, CDR2 SVGIG (reference sequence). The CDR3 extends over 14 amino acids. V gave up 0 bases and J gave up 10 bases, with 18 bases separating them. As DNA, the CDR3 is TGTGCCTGGAGTGTACTTGCGGGGATAGGGATCCAGTACTTC. Amino acids: CAWSVLAGIGIQYF.

V usage is TRBV7-3 and J usage is TRBJ2-7; 7 bases match TRBD2. V lost 1 base and J lost 0; bases outside the gene matches: 12. From germline, CDR1 is SGHTA and CDR2 FQGTGA. The CDR3 loop spans 18 amino acids. The CDR3 region is CASSLSTSASGSSYEQYF. CDR3 in DNA: TGTGCCAGCAGCTTAAGTACCAGCGCTAGCGGAAGCTCCTACGAGCAGTACTTC.

The rearrangement uses TRBV7-2 and TRBJ2-3, with TRBD2 identical over 8 bases. Trimming cost V 4 bases and J 4 bases; bases outside gene matches: 19. The CDR3 extends over 19 amino acids. Germline CDR1 SGHTA, CDR2 FQGNSA. The CDR3 sequence: CASSSARRFSGGRADTQYF. The CDR3 DNA follows: TGTGCCAGCAGCTCAGCCCGCAGGTTCTCGGGAGGGCGGGCAGATACGCAGTATTTT.

The chain carries TRBV9 and TRBJ1-3; no clear D gene. The V end lost 3 bases, the J end lost 2 bases, and 18 bases lay between the germline ends. Germline-derived CDR1 and CDR2 are SGDLS and YYNGEE. The CDR3 covers 17 residues. The DNA for the CDR3 is TGTGCCAGCAGCGCTAGCGGGAGGGCCTCAACTGGAAACACCATATATTTT. Translation: CASSASGRASTGNTIYF. Based on the CDR3 plus reference TRBV9 and TRBJ1-3, the full variable domain is DSGVTQTPKHLITATGQRVTLRCSPRSGDLSVYWYQQSLDQGLQFLIQYYNGEERAKGNILERFSAQQFPDLHSELNLSSLELGDSALYFCASSASGRASTGNTIYFGEGSWLTVV.

The gene calls are TRBV5-8 and TRBJ2-1; D might be TRBD1 (6 bases). Trimming left V 2 bases short and J 3 bases short, with 15 bases between. CDR1 and CDR2 (germline): SGHTS, YDEGEE. CDR3 size: 16 residues. CDR3 region: CASSFIRDTIYNEQFF. The CDR3, as DNA: TGTGCCAGCAGCTTCATAAGGGACACCATCTACAATGAGCAGTTCTTC.

The chain carries TRBV29-1 and TRBJ1-1, with D unresolved. The CDR3 contains 12 residues. V lost 5 bases to trimming and J lost 1 base, with 8 bases between them. Per germline, CDR1 SQVTM and CDR2 ANQGSEA. CDR3: CSVITGNTEAFF. As DNA, the CDR3 is TGCAGCGTTATTACCGGGAACACTGAAGCTTTCTTT.

This clone was found a few times. The V gene is TRBV7-8, the J gene TRBJ2-5, with D tentatively TRBD1 (6 bases). CDR3 length equals 15 residues. CDR1 and CDR2 from the germline V gene are SGHVS and FQNEAQ. V was cut by 7 bases and J by 5 bases, with 20 bases left in between. This CDR3 reads CASILGGEVGETQYF. The DNA for the CDR3 is TGTGCCAGCATCCTAGGGGGAGAGGTCGGGGAGACCCAGTACTTC. The full variable domain, completed using reference TRBV7-8 and TRBJ2-5, is GAGVSQSPRYKVAKRGQDVALRCDPISGHVSLFWYQQALGQGPEFLTYFQNEAQLDKSGLPSDRFFAERPEGSVSTLKIQRTQQEDSAVYLCASILGGEVGETQYFGPGTRLLVL.

This sequence joins TRBV6-1 and TRBJ1-1; D is uncertain. With 2 bases removed from V and 1 base from J, the gap between germline ends came to 5 bases. This CDR3 is built from 13 residues. The germline CDR1 and CDR2 sequences are MNHNS and SASEGT. The CDR3 nucleotides are TGTGCCAGCAGTGAACAGTCGAACACTGAAGCTTTCTTT. Amino acids: CASSEQSNTEAFF.

The V and J genes are TRBV5-1 and TRBJ2-7; D is unresolved. V lost 0 bases, J lost 1 base, and 8 bases lay in between. Germline CDR1 reads SGHRS; CDR2 reads YFSETQ. The CDR3 sequence is 14 residues long. The CDR3 spells CASSLVAGSYEQYF. In nucleotides, the CDR3 is TGCGCCAGCAGCTTGGTAGCCGGTTCCTACGAGCAGTACTTC.

This clone was seen once. This rearrangement joins TRBV7-9 to TRBJ1-5; 8 positions agree with TRBD1. The CDR3 is 15 amino acids. J lost 4 bases, V lost 4 bases, and 6 bases had no gene match. Germline V gene lookup returns CDR1 SEHNR and CDR2 FQNEAQ (reference sequence). The CDR3, as DNA: TGTGCCAGCAGCTCCCAGGGGGCTGGAAATCAGCCCCAGCATTTT. Residues: CASSSQGAGNQPQHF.

This sequence joins TRBV9 and TRBJ2-7, with no clear D. Germline V gene lookup returns CDR1 SGDLS and CDR2 YYNGEE. The CDR3 contains 15 residues. V lost 0 bases to trimming and J lost 4 bases, with 14 bases between them. The CDR3 loop reads CASSVDGAAPYEQYF. CDR3 nucleotide sequence: TGTGCCAGCAGCGTAGATGGTGCGGCCCCATACGAGCAGTACTTC.

The V call is TRBV5-1, the J call TRBJ2-5; 11 nucleotides agree with TRBD2. CDR3 length equals 16 residues. CDR1 and CDR2 (germline): SGHRS, YFSETQ. V was clipped by 2 bases and J by 2 bases; unmatched bases: 5. CDR3 bases: TGCGCCAGCAGCTTTCTAGGACTAGCGGGTCAAGAGACCCAGTACTTC. It is translated as CASSFLGLAGQETQYF.

The chain has TRBV19 and TRBJ2-1; the D is unclear. V lost 0 bases, J lost 12 bases, and 6 bases lay in between. Germline values: CDR1 LNHDA, CDR2 SQIVND (reference sequence). The CDR3 consists of 11 residues. The CDR3 region has the DNA TGTGCCAGTAGTATAGAGCTGGCGCAGTTCTTC. Amino acids: CASSIELAQFF.

This clone was found once. The CDR3 sequence is CASSWGGLAEAKNIQYF. The CDR3 bases are TGTGCCAGCAGCTGGGGGGGACTAGCGGAAGCCAAAAACATTCAGTACTTC. The chain joins TRBV5-5 to TRBJ2-4; TRBD2 matches at 11 bases. Germline CDR1 and CDR2: SGHKS and YYEKEE (reference sequence). V shed 3 bases, J shed 0 bases, and the junction held 5 bases outside the gene matches. The CDR3 length is 17 residues.

The chain carries TRBV9 and TRBJ1-4, with TRBD1 matching over 10 bases. The germline V gene encodes CDR1 SGDLS and CDR2 YYNGEE. The CDR3 contains 15 residues. V lost 3 bases to trimming and J lost 7 bases; unmatched junction nucleotides: 6. The CDR3 bases are TGTGCCAGCAGCGGAACCGGGACAGGGGCTGAAAAACTGTTTTTT. It yields the protein CASSGTGTGAEKLFF.

The CDR3 region is CASSQDRGPYNEQFF. CDR3 DNA sequence: TGTGCCAGCAGCCAAGACAGGGGTCCCTACAATGAGCAGTTCTTC. The V and J genes are TRBV14 and TRBJ2-1; D possibly corresponds to TRBD1 (6 bases). Germline-derived CDR1 and CDR2 are SGHDN and FVKESK. The CDR3 has 15 amino acids. With 0 bases removed from V and 2 bases from J, the gap between germline ends came to 8 bases.

The chain has TRBV30 and TRBJ1-1; D is perhaps TRBD1 (6 bases). CDR3 size: 13 residues. Trimming left V 2 bases short and J 4 bases short, with 11 bases between. CDR1 and CDR2 (germline): GTSNPN, SVGIG (reference sequence). This CDR3 reads CAWSKGHSTEAFF. CDR3 DNA sequence: TGTGCCTGGAGTAAGGGACATTCCACTGAAGCTTTCTTT.